Listed below are T cell receptor beta chains from one sample, sequenced in a study of neurological immune-mediated disorders. In TCRdb, the 5' RACE reads were re-called with MiXCR into one record per CDR3 protein. The table lists approximately 46,000 distinct CDR3 sequences, 9% to 10% of them singletons. Sequenced material: PBMCs. These TCRs come from a woman aged 35 to 49 in good health. CDR3s leave out the opening cysteine and the closing phenylalanine or tryptophan. Fields, in order: V gene, CDR3 protein.

v_call: TRBV4-3; cdr3_aa: ASSRQGGGGLNEKLF
v_call: TRBV20-1; cdr3_aa: SARSQSSGNTIY
v_call: TRBV5-1; cdr3_aa: ASSWDSSSYEQY
v_call: TRBV9; cdr3_aa: ASSVARPPNEQF
v_call: TRBV10-3; cdr3_aa: AISDTSRAQGALDGYT
v_call: TRBV2; cdr3_aa: ASSEALGGYT
v_call: TRBV2; cdr3_aa: ASSAGQGANYGYT
v_call: TRBV24-1; cdr3_aa: ATSENTEAF
v_call: TRBV20-1; cdr3_aa: SARGENSYEQY
v_call: TRBV20-1; cdr3_aa: SARDGQGLAEAF
v_call: TRBV5-1; cdr3_aa: ASKGSYNEQF
v_call: TRBV10-3; cdr3_aa: AIGGAGHSYEQY
v_call: TRBV6-5; cdr3_aa: AAGDTPYEQY
v_call: TRBV10-3; cdr3_aa: AIRKGTEGPTDTQY
v_call: TRBV4-1; cdr3_aa: ASSQVDMGWSNQPQH
v_call: TRBV5-1; cdr3_aa: ASSYELVINTGELF
v_call: TRBV5-1; cdr3_aa: ASSPYDRDEQY
v_call: TRBV6-5; cdr3_aa: ASSYSSAGEAF
v_call: TRBV5-1; cdr3_aa: ASRGFSGPEKAF
v_call: TRBV5-1; cdr3_aa: ASSLAGRVNQPQH
v_call: TRBV5-1; cdr3_aa: ATTSGGDGYT
v_call: TRBV20-1; cdr3_aa: SVPSPRLDYEQY
v_call: TRBV20-1; cdr3_aa: SAINGASTDTQY
v_call: TRBV9; cdr3_aa: ASSASGRLFPNEQF
v_call: TRBV25-1; cdr3_aa: ASSEHALAGALDEQF
v_call: TRBV12-3/TRBV12-4; cdr3_aa: ASSFGAESQPQH
v_call: TRBV20-1; cdr3_aa: SARERGRGRNTIY